The rows below give T cell receptor beta chains drawn from one sample of a study of blood T cell repertoires in COVID-19. Generated by immunoSEQ multiplex PCR, the TCRdb table keeps only in-frame clones and is missing some. The sample contains 250,000 or so clones, approximately 90% of which appear only once. Sequencing was carried out using PBMCs or T cells enriched from blood (not recorded which). Receptors originate from a man in his fifties who had been exposed to COVID-19. CDR3s include the opening cysteine and the closing phenylalanine or tryptophan. A D gene is named only where the DNA matches it firmly. Expanded clones get a size class; other rows say once, few or many, or leave the size out.

len	abundance	j_gene	v_gene	d_gene	CDR3aa	CDR3nt
13	.	TRBJ1-1	TRBV27	.	CASSLLTETEAFF	TGTGCCAGCAGTTTACTGACAGAGACCGAAGCTTTCTTT
15	.	TRBJ1-2	TRBV3-1/TRBV3-2	.	CASSQDREYGYGYTF	TGTGCCAGCAGCCAAGACCGGGAATATGGTTATGGCTACACCTTC
16	.	TRBJ1-5	TRBV3-1/TRBV3-2	.	CASSQGGGLSNQPQHF	TGTGCCAGCAGCCAGGGGGGGGGTCTAAGCAATCAGCCCCAGCATTTT
14	few	TRBJ2-7	TRBV7-9	.	CASSLQGFPYEQYF	TGTGCCAGCAGCTTACAGGGTTTCCCCTACGAGCAGTACTTC
14	few	TRBJ1-1	TRBV11-3	.	CASRPDNLNTEAFF	TGTGCCAGCAGACCGGACAACTTGAACACTGAAGCTTTCTTT
13	.	TRBJ2-5	TRBV5-1	TRBD1	CASSPGGRETQYF	TGCGCCAGCAGCCCAGGGGGACGGGAGACCCAGTACTTC
13	once	TRBJ2-1	TRBV7-6	.	CASSTIQTGEQFF	TGTGCCAGCAGTACGATCCAAACGGGTGAGCAGTTCTTC
15	.	TRBJ1-1	TRBV3-1/TRBV3-2	TRBD1	CASSLLTGGEIEAFF	TGTGCCAGCAGCTTGCTGACAGGGGGCGAAATTGAAGCTTTCTTT
15	.	TRBJ1-3	TRBV28	.	CASCLDSHSGNTIYF	TGTGCCAGCTGCTTGGACAGTCACTCTGGAAACACCATATATTTT
14	.	TRBJ2-3	TRBV7-3	TRBD1	CASSRGTAADTQYF	TGTGCCAGCAGCAGGGGGACAGCAGCAGATACGCAGTATTTT
14	.	TRBJ1-6	TRBV18	TRBD1	CASSPQQGNSPLHF	TGTGCCAGCTCACCACAACAGGGGAATTCACCCCTCCACTTT
16	.	TRBJ2-1	TRBV28	.	CASSFESYYSYNEQFF	TGTGCCAGCAGTTTCGAATCATACTACTCCTACAATGAGCAGTTCTTC
15	.	TRBJ2-2	TRBV3-1/TRBV3-2	.	CASSQIQGWTGELFF	TGTGCCAGCAGCCAAATACAGGGATGGACCGGGGAGCTGTTTTTT
14	.	TRBJ2-1	TRBV10-3	TRBD2	CAIRGLAEYNEQFF	TGTGCCATCAGGGGACTAGCGGAATACAATGAGCAGTTCTTC
17	.	TRBJ2-1	TRBV6-2/TRBV6-3	TRBD1	CASSFAGGPSGPLRQFF	TGTGCCAGCAGTTTCGCAGGGGGCCCCTCAGGCCCGCTCCGGCAGTTCTTC
12	.	TRBJ1-1	TRBV24-1	TRBD1	CATSDWTGRAFF	TGTGCCACCAGTGATTGGACAGGGCGGGCTTTCTTT
16	.	TRBJ1-4	TRBV5-1	.	CASSPVTGSSNEKLFF	TGCGCCAGCAGCCCGGTAACCGGGAGTTCTAATGAAAAACTGTTTTTT